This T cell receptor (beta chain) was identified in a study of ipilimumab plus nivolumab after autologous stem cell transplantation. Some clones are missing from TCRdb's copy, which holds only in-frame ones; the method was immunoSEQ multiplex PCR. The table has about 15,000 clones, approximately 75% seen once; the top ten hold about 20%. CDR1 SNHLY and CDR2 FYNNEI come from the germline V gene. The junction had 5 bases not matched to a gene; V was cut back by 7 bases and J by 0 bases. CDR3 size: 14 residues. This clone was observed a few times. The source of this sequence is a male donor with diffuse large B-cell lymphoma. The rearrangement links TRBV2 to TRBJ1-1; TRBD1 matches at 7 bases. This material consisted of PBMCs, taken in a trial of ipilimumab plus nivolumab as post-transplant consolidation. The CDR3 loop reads CASNRQGMNTEAFF. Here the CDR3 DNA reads TGTGCCAGCAATCGACAGGGTATGAACACTGAAGCTTTCTTT. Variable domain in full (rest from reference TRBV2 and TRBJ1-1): EPEVTQTPSHQVTQMGQEVILRCVPISNHLYFYWYRQILGQKVEFLVSFYNNEISEKSEIFDDQFSVERPDGSNFTLKIRSTKLEDSAMYFCASNRQGMNTEAFFGQGTRLTVV.